Listed below are T cell receptor beta chains from one sample, sequenced in a study of breast tumors, draining lymph nodes, adjacent tissues. Each CDR3 protein gets one entry after TCRdb re-called the multiplex PCR reads with MiXCR. In the table there are about 230,000 distinct CDR3 sequences, 32% of which are singletons. The sequenced material came from axillary lymph node tissue. These receptors came from a female donor with breast cancer. Some clones in this sample may be carry-over from other donors' samples. Both conserved end residues are part of each CDR3. The D gene is left open where the match is weak. Rows may omit the clone size; those that give it use once, few, many or a size class.

V gene	J gene	CDR3 length	D gene	clone size	CDR3 protein	CDR3 DNA
TRBV25-1	TRBJ2-5	15	.	.	CAEETRGRLQETQYF	TGTGCCGAAGAGACTAGAGGAAGACTCCAAGAGACCCAGTACTTC
TRBV24-1	TRBJ2-2	16	.	.	CATSDFGTLNTGELFF	TGTGCCACCAGTGATTTCGGTACCCTGAACACCGGGGAGCTGTTTTTT
TRBV7-8	TRBJ2-7	12	.	many	CASSLGDYEQYF	TGTGCCAGCAGCTTGGGAGACTACGAGCAGTACTTC
TRBV2	TRBJ1-2	14	TRBD1	.	CASSLSGQNYGYTF	TGTGCCAGCAGTTTATCGGGACAGAACTATGGCTACACCTTC
TRBV29-1	TRBJ2-1	12	TRBD1	.	CSVGQGYNEQLF	TGCAGCGTTGGACAGGGATACAATGAGCAGCTCTTC
TRBV7-6	TRBJ2-5	17	TRBD2	many	CASSRYPGTSRQETQYF	TGTGCCAGCAGTCGTTACCCGGGGACTAGCAGACAAGAGACCCAGTACTTC
TRBV4-1	TRBJ2-7	16	.	many	CASSQVGVQGIYEQYF	TGCGCCAGCAGCCAAGTAGGGGTGCAGGGGATCTACGAGCAGTACTTC
TRBV12-3/TRBV12-4	TRBJ2-6	15	TRBD2	many	CASRGGVTGANVLTF	TGTGCCAGCAGGGGGGGGGTAACTGGGGCCAACGTCCTGACTTTC
TRBV19	TRBJ1-5	15	TRBD1	many	CASKDRAGRNQPQHF	TGTGCCAGTAAGGACAGGGCCGGGCGCAATCAGCCCCAGCATTTT
TRBV20-1	TRBJ1-2	13	TRBD1	many	CSARTAGGSGYTF	TGCAGTGCTAGAACGGCAGGGGGCTCCGGCTACACCTTC
TRBV6-5	TRBJ2-6	14	.	many	CASRVASGANVLTF	TGTGCCAGCAGAGTCGCCTCTGGGGCCAACGTCCTGACTTTC
TRBV7-2	TRBJ2-2	15	.	once	CANSFGGRKSGELLF	TGTGCCAACAGCTTCGGGGGGCGCAAATCCGGGGAGCTGCTTTTT
TRBV5-8	TRBJ1-4	14	.	many	CASSSRRSPEKLFF	TGTGCCAGCAGTTCTAGACGGTCGCCTGAAAAACTGTTTTTT
TRBV20-1	TRBJ1-2	16	TRBD1	many	CSARDLGTGRNYGYTF	TGCAGTGCTAGAGATTTGGGGACAGGCAGAAACTATGGCTACACCTTC
TRBV20-1	TRBJ2-4	12	TRBD1	many	CSASWQGDIQYF	TGCAGTGCTAGTTGGCAGGGGGACATTCAGTACTTC
TRBV11-2	TRBJ1-2	16	.	many	CASSLDSARERTGYTF	TGTGCCAGCAGCTTAGATTCAGCCAGGGAAAGAACCGGCTACACCTTC